Each of the 31 T cell receptor beta chains below was sequenced from the same sample in a study of siplizumab effects on memory and regulatory T cells. The table came from immunoSEQ multiplex PCR; TCRdb's copy has only in-frame clones and leaves some out. The sample includes 90,000 to 120,000 clones, about 91% of them seen just once. The sequenced material came from Tregs sorted from blood. The receptors originated from a human donor in good health.

The chain is built from TRBV5-1 and TRBJ2-5; D assignment may be TRBD1 or TRBD2 (5 bases each). CDR1 is SGHRS and CDR2 is YFSETQ in the germline V gene. There are 15 residues in the CDR3. Trimming shortened V by 5 bases and J by 5 bases, and 19 bases separated the two germline ends. CDR3 nucleotide sequence: TGCGCCAGCAGTTCCGGGGCTGGGCCGGGGGAGACCCAGTACTTC. This sequence encodes CASSSGAGPGETQYF.

The chain is built from TRBV25-1 and TRBJ1-2, with D unclear. Germline-derived CDR1 and CDR2 are MGHDK and SYGVNS. V gave up 1 base and J gave up 5 bases, with 8 bases separating them. The CDR3 is 13 residues long. The DNA for the CDR3 is TGTGCCAGCAGTGAATCCGGGAGTTATGGCTACACCTTC. Protein: CASSESGSYGYTF.

The chain employs TRBV19 and TRBJ2-3, with 12 bases fitting TRBD2. The ends lost 4 bases at V and 4 bases at J; junction bases unmatched: 9. Germline CDR1 reads LNHDA; CDR2 reads SQIVND (reference sequence). The CDR3 consists of 17 residues. The CDR3 DNA is TGTGCCAGTAGTAGAAAACGGACTAGCGGGGACCCAGATACGCAGTATTTT. This codes for CASSRKRTSGDPDTQYF.

In this sample, this clone turned up once. V is TRBV2 and J is TRBJ2-7, with 12 bases lining up with TRBD2. Unmatched junction bases numbered 2, after V lost 11 bases and J lost 0 bases. In germline, CDR1 is SNHLY, CDR2 FYNNEI. The CDR3 spans 13 residues. The CDR3 protein is CAGGLAGSYEQYF. CDR3 nucleotide sequence: TGTGCCGGGGGACTAGCGGGCTCCTACGAGCAGTACTTC.

The chain links TRBV19 to TRBJ2-7, with D perhaps matching TRBD2 (6 bases). V was trimmed by 3 bases and J by 0 bases, leaving 9 bases between them. The CDR3 extends over 14 amino acids. CDR1 is LNHDA, CDR2 SQIVND, per germline (reference sequence). This chain's CDR3 is CASSIAGGSYEQYF. The CDR3 nucleotides read TGTGCCAGTAGTATCGCCGGGGGCTCCTACGAGCAGTACTTC.

The chain couples TRBV18 to TRBJ1-1; no definite D call. CDR1 is KGHSH and CDR2 is LQKENI in the germline V gene. The CDR3 extends over 13 amino acids. V shed 2 bases and J shed 11 bases, with 15 bases lying between them. The CDR3 nucleotides are TGTGCCAGCTCACCATCACGGGCGGAATACGCTTTCTTT. This encodes CASSPSRAEYAFF.

V and J are TRBV28 and TRBJ2-3, with D possibly matching TRBD1 (5 bases). V lost 8 bases, J lost 0 bases, and 9 bases lay in between. The CDR3 has 13 residues. From germline, CDR1 is MDHEN and CDR2 SYDVKM. This CDR3 is CASDAGSTDTQYF. The CDR3 DNA follows: TGTGCCAGCGATGCAGGGAGCACAGATACGCAGTATTTT.

The V call is TRBV19, the J call TRBJ2-4; 11 bases fit TRBD2. This CDR3 spans 19 amino acids. V lost 3 bases to trimming and J lost 0 bases; unmatched junction nucleotides: 10. Germline V lookup: CDR1 LNHDA, CDR2 SQIVND (reference sequence). The CDR3 sequence is CASSILLSGRGLAKNIQYF. The CDR3 coding sequence is TGTGCCAGTAGTATTTTGCTTAGCGGGAGGGGTCTAGCCAAAAACATTCAGTACTTC.

This chain joins TRBV19 and TRBJ2-5; perhaps TRBD1 as D (5 bases). The germline V and J ends were trimmed by 3 bases and 4 bases, with 12 bases remaining between them. There are 14 residues in the CDR3. Germline CDR1 reads LNHDA; CDR2 reads SQIVND (reference sequence). The CDR3 sequence: CASSIRQGRETQYF. Written as DNA, the CDR3 is TGTGCCAGTAGTATTCGGCAGGGCAGAGAGACCCAGTACTTC.

The gene calls are TRBV27 and TRBJ2-1; 7 positions agree with TRBD1. CDR1 is MNHEY and CDR2 is SMNVEV in the germline V gene (reference sequence). There are 13 residues in the CDR3. V gave up 9 bases and J gave up 5 bases; unmatched junction bases: 7. The CDR3 is CASARQGHNEQFF. DNA for the CDR3: TGTGCCAGTGCTCGACAGGGCCACAATGAGCAGTTCTTC.

The genes are TRBV30 and TRBJ2-3; TRBD2 matches at 8 bases. J was trimmed by 4 bases and V by 8 bases; bases with no gene match: 5. The CDR3 covers 12 residues. Germline loops: CDR1 GTSNPN, CDR2 SVGIG (reference sequence). The CDR3 here is CAASGSADTQYF. The CDR3 DNA reads as TGTGCCGCAAGCGGGAGCGCAGATACGCAGTATTTT. The complete variable domain, with remaining parts taken from reference TRBV30 and TRBJ2-3, reads SQTIHQWPATLVQPVGSPLSLECTVEGTSNPNLYWYRQAAGRGLQLLFYSVGIGQISSEVPQNLSASRPQDRQFILSSKKLLLSDSGFYLCAASGSADTQYFGPGTRLTVL.

This rearrangement joins TRBV27 to TRBJ2-1; D might be TRBD1 (5 bases). Trimming cost V 4 bases and J 0 bases, with 28 bases left between them. CDR1 and CDR2 (germline): MNHEY, SMNVEV (reference sequence). The CDR3 consists of 21 residues. The CDR3 reads CASSSRKIYSSPRGSYNEQFF. The CDR3 nucleotides read TGTGCCAGCAGTTCCCGAAAGATATACTCCTCTCCAAGGGGCTCCTACAATGAGCAGTTCTTC.

This chain links TRBV5-8 with TRBJ2-1; 8 bases are shared with TRBD1. Per germline, CDR1 SGHTS and CDR2 YDEGEE. The CDR3 sequence is 14 residues long. V lost 4 bases to trimming and J lost 7 bases; unmatched junction nucleotides: 7. This CDR3 is CASSMLRTGNEQFF. In DNA, the CDR3 is TGTGCCAGCAGCATGCTGCGGACAGGGAATGAGCAGTTCTTC.

The chain carries TRBV30 and TRBJ1-6; the D is unclear. CDR3 length equals 12 residues. Trimming removed 5 bases at V and 6 bases at J, with 8 bases between. In germline, CDR1 is GTSNPN, CDR2 SVGIG (reference sequence). Here the CDR3 DNA reads TGTGCCTGGGGGATCCTTAATTCACCCCTCCACTTT. It is translated as CAWGILNSPLHF.

V and J are TRBV19 and TRBJ1-3; D gene uncertain. The ends were cut back, 6 bases at V and 2 bases at J, with 11 bases in the middle. Germline values: CDR1 LNHDA, CDR2 SQIVND (reference sequence). This CDR3 is 14 amino acids long. In DNA, the CDR3 is TGTGCCAGTAGCGTGGGAGGAACTGGAAACACCATATATTTT. Translating it yields CASSVGGTGNTIYF.

The V call is TRBV7-3, the J call TRBJ2-1, with 11 bases that match TRBD2. The CDR3 sequence is 15 residues long. Trimming cost V 5 bases and J 8 bases; bases outside gene matches: 8. Germline V CDR1 and CDR2: SGHTA, FQGTGA. The CDR3 DNA sequence: TGTGCCAGCAGCACTACTAGCGGGAGTTTCCATGAGCAGTTCTTC. As protein: CASSTTSGSFHEQFF.

The V call is TRBV6-1, the J call TRBJ2-7, with D possibly being TRBD2 (6 bases). Germline V gives CDR1 MNHNS, CDR2 SASEGT. V shed 4 bases and J shed 2 bases, with 9 bases lying between them. The CDR3 is 13 residues long. The DNA of the CDR3 is TGTGCCAGCAGTGTCGGGGGTCCCTACGAGCAGTACTTC. Its translation: CASSVGGPYEQYF.

Note on this clone: An end of the junction differs from the germline gene, which may be a read error. The chain links TRBV7-7 to TRBJ2-3, with D perhaps TRBD1 (7 bases). The CDR3 spans 13 residues. CDR1 and CDR2 from the germline V gene are SSHAT and FNYEAQ (reference sequence). The CDR3 region has the DNA TGTGCTAGCAGCCCAGGGGGACTGGATACGCAGTATTTT. Residues: CASSPGGLDTQYF.

This chain connects TRBV19 to TRBJ2-6; D not resolved. V was cut by 4 bases and J by 1 base, with 11 bases left in between. The CDR3 contains 16 residues. CDR1 is LNHDA, CDR2 SQIVND, per germline (reference sequence). The CDR3 spells CASSRGRVSGANVLTF. The CDR3 nucleotides are TGTGCCAGTAGTAGGGGTCGCGTTTCTGGGGCCAACGTCCTGACTTTC.

The genes are TRBV4-1 and TRBJ2-7; 7 nucleotides agree with TRBD2. The CDR3 is 16 amino acids. Germline CDR1 and CDR2: MGHRA and YSYEKL. Trimming took 5 bases from V and 5 from J; bases not matched to a gene: 15. CDR3: CASSALSGGRIHEQYF. The DNA for the CDR3 is TGCGCCAGCAGCGCCTTGTCCGGCGGGAGAATCCACGAGCAGTACTTC.

Only one count was recorded for this clone. The chain joins TRBV18 to TRBJ1-1; D is possibly TRBD1 (6 bases). The V gene's germline CDR1 is KGHSH and CDR2 LQKENI. V shed 4 bases and J shed 11 bases, with 17 bases lying between them. The CDR3 totals 13 residues. CDR3 loop: CASSRTKGDEAFF. The CDR3 DNA reads TGTGCCAGCTCACGTACCAAGGGGGACGAGGCTTTCTTT. Using reference TRBV18 and TRBJ1-1 for the parts outside the CDR3, the full variable domain is NAGVMQNPRHLVRRRGQEARLRCSPMKGHSHVYWYRQLPEEGLKFMVYLQKENIIDESGMPKERFSAEFPKEGPSILRIQQVVRGDSAAYFCASSRTKGDEAFFGQGTRLTVV.

V and J are TRBV10-2 and TRBJ2-7; possibly TRBD1 for D (7 bases). The germline V gene has CDR1 WSHSY and CDR2 SAAADI. The CDR3 runs 13 residues. Trimming pared 7 bases from V and 6 bases from J, leaving 16 bases between. This CDR3 is CASILTGRSEQYF. The CDR3 DNA sequence: TGCGCCAGCATACTGACAGGGAGGTCCGAGCAGTACTTC.

The CDR3 sequence: CASSFVQGQETQYF. The DNA of the CDR3 is TGTGCCAGCAGCTTTGTACAGGGCCAAGAGACCCAGTACTTC. The rearrangement links TRBV7-3 to TRBJ2-5, with a tentative D call TRBD1 (6 bases). Germline-derived CDR1 and CDR2 are SGHTA and FQGTGA. The CDR3 length is 14 residues. Trimming cost V 3 bases and J 1 base, with 9 bases left between them.

This clone has only a few counts. The CDR3 bases are TGTGCCAGCAGCTTAGTACCAGGGAGCTCCTACGAGCAGTACTTC. It yields the protein CASSLVPGSSYEQYF. The chain recombines TRBV7-9 with TRBJ2-7; D is tentatively TRBD1 or TRBD2 (5 bases each). V shed 1 base and J shed 0 bases, with 10 bases lying between them. This CDR3 contains 15 residues. In germline, CDR1 is SEHNR, CDR2 FQNEAQ (reference sequence).

The DNA of the CDR3 is TGTGCCAGCAGCCCCGGGTCCGGGGAGCTGTTTTTT. Translated, it gives CASSPGSGELFF. The chain is built from TRBV7-3 and TRBJ2-2, with D unclear. Trimming pared 5 bases from V and 6 bases from J, leaving 7 bases between. CDR1 and CDR2 (germline): SGHTA, FQGTGA. There are 12 residues in the CDR3.

The rearrangement uses TRBV19 and TRBJ1-2; 7 nucleotides line up with TRBD1. V lost 5 bases to trimming and J lost 1 base; unmatched junction nucleotides: 4. The germline CDR1 and CDR2 sequences are LNHDA and SQIVND (reference sequence). The CDR3 consists of 14 residues. The CDR3 loop is CASSGQVLNYGYTF. DNA of the CDR3: TGTGCCAGTAGTGGACAGGTCCTTAACTATGGCTACACCTTC.

The V call is TRBV19, the J call TRBJ2-2; either TRBD1 or TRBD2 may supply D (6 bases each). CDR1 and CDR2 (germline): LNHDA, SQIVND (reference sequence). The germline V and J ends were trimmed by 10 bases and 5 bases, with 29 bases remaining between them. This CDR3 has 18 residues. The CDR3 reads CATANIKGRIGGTGELFF. CDR3 in DNA: TGTGCCACCGCAAATATTAAAGGGAGGATAGGGGGGACCGGGGAGCTGTTTTTT.

V is TRBV7-9 and J is TRBJ2-7; 8 nucleotides align to TRBD2. The CDR3 runs to 15 residues. The ends lost 3 bases at V and 2 bases at J; junction bases unmatched: 6. The germline V gene encodes CDR1 SEHNR and CDR2 FQNEAQ (reference sequence). The CDR3 protein is CASSFQLAVPYEQYF. CDR3 in DNA: TGTGCCAGCAGCTTCCAACTAGCGGTCCCCTACGAGCAGTACTTC. The full variable domain, with the rest looked up from reference TRBV7-9 and TRBJ2-7, is DTGVSQNPRHKITKRGQNVTFRCDPISEHNRLYWYRQTLGQGPEFLTYFQNEAQLEKSRLLSDRFSAERPKGSFSTLEIQRTEQGDSAMYLCASSFQLAVPYEQYFGPGTRLTVT.

The V gene is TRBV5-1, the J gene TRBJ2-3; D is perhaps TRBD1 (6 bases). The CDR3 contains 16 residues. Trimming took 0 bases from V and 0 from J, leaving 11 bases between them. Germline V gene sequence: CDR1 SGHRS, CDR2 YFSETQ. CDR3 region: CASSLARQGSTDTQYF. The DNA for the CDR3 is TGCGCCAGCAGCTTGGCCCGGCAGGGGAGCACAGATACGCAGTATTTT.

The chain recombines TRBV19 with TRBJ1-1; no clear D gene. This CDR3 has 14 amino acids. V was clipped by 6 bases and J by 4 bases, with 15 bases between them. CDR1 LNHDA and CDR2 SQIVND come from the germline V gene (reference sequence). The CDR3 DNA reads TGTGCCAGTAGATCATTAAGGGCGTCCACTGAAGCTTTCTTT. Encoded protein: CASRSLRASTEAFF.

This chain links TRBV7-3 with TRBJ1-1, with D perhaps matching TRBD1 (5 bases). Germline CDR1 SGHTA, CDR2 FQGTGA. V was clipped by 0 bases and J by 5 bases, with 7 bases between them. The CDR3 totals 13 residues. The CDR3 spells CASSLTGGTEAFF. The CDR3 DNA is TGTGCCAGCAGCTTAACTGGGGGAACTGAAGCTTTCTTT.